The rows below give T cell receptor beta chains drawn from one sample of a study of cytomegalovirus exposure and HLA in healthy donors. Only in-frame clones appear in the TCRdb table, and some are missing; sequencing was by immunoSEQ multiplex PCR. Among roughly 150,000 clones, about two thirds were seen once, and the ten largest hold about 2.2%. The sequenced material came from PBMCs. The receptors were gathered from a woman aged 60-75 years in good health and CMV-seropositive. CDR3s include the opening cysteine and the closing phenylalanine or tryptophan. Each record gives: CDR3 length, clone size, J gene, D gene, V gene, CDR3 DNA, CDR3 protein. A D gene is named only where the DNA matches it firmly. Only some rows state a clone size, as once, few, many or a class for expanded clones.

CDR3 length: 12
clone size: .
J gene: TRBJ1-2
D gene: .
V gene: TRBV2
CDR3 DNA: TGTGCCAGCAGTGACAGGGGCTATGGCTACACCTTC
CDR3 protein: CASSDRGYGYTF

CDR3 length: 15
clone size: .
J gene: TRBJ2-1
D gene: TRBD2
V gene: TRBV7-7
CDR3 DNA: TGTGCCAGCAGCCCGGGACTAGCGGGAAGCAATGAGCAGTTCTTC
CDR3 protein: CASSPGLAGSNEQFF

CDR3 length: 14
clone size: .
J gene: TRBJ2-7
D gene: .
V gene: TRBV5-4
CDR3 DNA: TGTGCCAGCAGCTTGGAATTAGGGGATTACGAGCAGTACTTC
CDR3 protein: CASSLELGDYEQYF

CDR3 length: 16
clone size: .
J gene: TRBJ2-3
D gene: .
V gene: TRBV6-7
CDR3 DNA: TGTGCCAGCAGTTACTCGAGGACTACTAGAGCAGATACGCAGTATTTT
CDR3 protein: CASSYSRTTRADTQYF

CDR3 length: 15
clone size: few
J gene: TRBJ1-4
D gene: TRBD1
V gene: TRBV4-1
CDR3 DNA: TGCGCCAGCAGCCGCACACCGGGACAGAATGAAAAACTGTTTTTT
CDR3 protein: CASSRTPGQNEKLFF

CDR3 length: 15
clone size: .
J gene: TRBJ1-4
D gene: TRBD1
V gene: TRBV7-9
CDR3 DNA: TGTGCCAGCAGCTTATTAGACAGGGCACAAGAAAAACTGTTTTTT
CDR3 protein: CASSLLDRAQEKLFF

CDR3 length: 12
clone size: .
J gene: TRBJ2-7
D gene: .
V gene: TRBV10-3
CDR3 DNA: TGTGCCATCAGTGGGGACTTCTACGAGCAGTACTTC
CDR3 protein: CAISGDFYEQYF

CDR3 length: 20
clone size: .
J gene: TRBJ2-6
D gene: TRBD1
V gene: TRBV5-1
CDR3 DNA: TGCGCCAGCAGCAGCCGGGGCCCCCGGGACAGGGGATCTGGGGCCAACGTCCTGACTTTC
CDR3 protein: CASSSRGPRDRGSGANVLTF

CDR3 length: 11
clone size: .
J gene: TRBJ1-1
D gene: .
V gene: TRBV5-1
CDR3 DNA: TGCGCCAGCAGCTCAGGACAAGAAGCTTTCTTT
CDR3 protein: CASSSGQEAFF

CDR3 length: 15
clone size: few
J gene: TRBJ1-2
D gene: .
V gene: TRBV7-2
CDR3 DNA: TGTGCCAGCAGCTTGGAAGACGGGGGGGCCTATGGCTACACCTTC
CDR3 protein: CASSLEDGGAYGYTF

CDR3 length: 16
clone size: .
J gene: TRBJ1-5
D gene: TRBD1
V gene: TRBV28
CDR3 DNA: TGTGCCAGCAGCCACCCCGGGGACAGGGATTTTCAGCCCCAGCATTTT
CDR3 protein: CASSHPGDRDFQPQHF

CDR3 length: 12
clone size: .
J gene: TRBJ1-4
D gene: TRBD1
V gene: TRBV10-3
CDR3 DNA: TGTGCCTCTGGGACAGGGTATGAAAAACTGTTTTTT
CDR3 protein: CASGTGYEKLFF

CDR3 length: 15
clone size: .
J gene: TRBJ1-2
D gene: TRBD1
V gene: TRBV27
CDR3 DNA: TGTGCCAGCAGTTTATCGAACAAGGGGGCTAGGGGCTACACCTTC
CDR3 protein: CASSLSNKGARGYTF

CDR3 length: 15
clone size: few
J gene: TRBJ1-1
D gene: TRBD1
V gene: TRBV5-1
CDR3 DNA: TGCGCCAGCAGCTCTGGGACAGGGGAGGGCACTGAAGCTTTCTTT
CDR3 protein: CASSSGTGEGTEAFF

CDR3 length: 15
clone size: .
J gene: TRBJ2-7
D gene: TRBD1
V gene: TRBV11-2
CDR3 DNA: TGTGCCAGCTCAAAACAACAGGGGGTTTCGTACGAGCAGTACTTC
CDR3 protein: CASSKQQGVSYEQYF

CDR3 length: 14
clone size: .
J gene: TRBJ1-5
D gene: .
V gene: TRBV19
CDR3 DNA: TGTGCCAGTAGTACCCCGCAACTAAATCAGCCCCAGCATTTT
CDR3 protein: CASSTPQLNQPQHF

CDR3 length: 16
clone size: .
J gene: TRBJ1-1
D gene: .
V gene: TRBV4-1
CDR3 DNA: TGCGCCAGCAGCCAAGATCCGGGAGCCGTTTACACTGAAGCTTTCTTT
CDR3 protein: CASSQDPGAVYTEAFF

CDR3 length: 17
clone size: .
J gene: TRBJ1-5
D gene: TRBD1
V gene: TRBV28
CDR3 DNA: TGTGCCAGCAGACCTATCCCGGGACAGGCCTACAATCAGCCCCAGCATTTT
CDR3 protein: CASRPIPGQAYNQPQHF

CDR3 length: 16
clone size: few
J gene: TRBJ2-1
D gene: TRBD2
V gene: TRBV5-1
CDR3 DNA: TGCGCCAGCAGCTTGGCCGGGACTAGCGGGCCCAATGAGCAGTTCTTC
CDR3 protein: CASSLAGTSGPNEQFF

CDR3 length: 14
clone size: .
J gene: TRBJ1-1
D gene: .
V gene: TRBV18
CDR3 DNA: TGTGCCAGCTCACCAGAGCCCTCCGGGACTGAAGCTTTCTTT
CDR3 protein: CASSPEPSGTEAFF

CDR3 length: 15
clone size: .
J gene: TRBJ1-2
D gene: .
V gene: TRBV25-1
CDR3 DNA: TGTGCCAGCAGTGAAGTAGGGCGGGGGGCCTATGGCTACACCTTC
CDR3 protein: CASSEVGRGAYGYTF

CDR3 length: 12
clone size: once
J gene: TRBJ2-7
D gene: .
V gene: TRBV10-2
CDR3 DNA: TGCGCCAGCAGGGCGACAGGCTACGAGCAGTACTTC
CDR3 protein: CASRATGYEQYF

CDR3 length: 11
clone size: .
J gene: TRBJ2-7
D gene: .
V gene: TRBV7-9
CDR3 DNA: TGTGCCAGCAGTGGGAGTCGGGAGCAGTACTTC
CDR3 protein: CASSGSREQYF

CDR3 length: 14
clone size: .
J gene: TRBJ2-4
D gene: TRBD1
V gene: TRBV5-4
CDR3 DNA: TGTGCCAGCAGCCCGACAGGGGGAGGGGACATTCAGTACTTC
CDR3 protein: CASSPTGGGDIQYF

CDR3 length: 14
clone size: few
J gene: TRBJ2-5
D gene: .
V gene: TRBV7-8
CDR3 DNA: TGTGCCAGCAGCTTAGTGACAGTCCAAGAGACCCAGTACTTC
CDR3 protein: CASSLVTVQETQYF

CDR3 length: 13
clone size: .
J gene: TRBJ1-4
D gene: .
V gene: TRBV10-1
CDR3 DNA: TGCGCCAGCAGTGAGTCTCGGGATGAAAAACTGTTTTTT
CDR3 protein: CASSESRDEKLFF

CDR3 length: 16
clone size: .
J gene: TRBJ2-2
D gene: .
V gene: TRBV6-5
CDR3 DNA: TGTGCCAGCAGTTACTCAAAGGTCAGGGCCACCGGGGAGCTGTTTTTT
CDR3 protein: CASSYSKVRATGELFF

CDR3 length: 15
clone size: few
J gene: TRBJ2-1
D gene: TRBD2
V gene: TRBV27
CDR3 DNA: TGTGCCAGCAGCTCACTAGCGGCTTACTACAATGAGCAGTTCTTC
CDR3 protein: CASSSLAAYYNEQFF

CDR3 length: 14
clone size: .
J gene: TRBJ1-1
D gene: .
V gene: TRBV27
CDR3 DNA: TGTGCCAGCAGGTTACAGGTTGGGAACACTGAAGCTTTCTTT
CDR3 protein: CASRLQVGNTEAFF

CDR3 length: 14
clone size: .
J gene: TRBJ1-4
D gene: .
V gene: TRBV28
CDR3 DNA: TGTGCCAGCAGCCCTTGGGGGGATAATGAAAAACTGTTTTTT
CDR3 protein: CASSPWGDNEKLFF

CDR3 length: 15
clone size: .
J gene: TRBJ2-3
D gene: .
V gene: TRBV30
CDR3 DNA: TGTGCCTGGGGTCGGACTACCACTAGCACAGATACGCAGTATTTT
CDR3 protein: CAWGRTTTSTDTQYF

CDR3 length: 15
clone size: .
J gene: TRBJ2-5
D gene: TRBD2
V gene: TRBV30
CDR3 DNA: TGTGCCTGGAGGTTGGGGGGGAGGATCTGGGAGACCCAGTACTTC
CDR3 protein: CAWRLGGRIWETQYF

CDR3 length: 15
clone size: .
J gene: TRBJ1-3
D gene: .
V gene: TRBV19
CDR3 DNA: TGTGCCAGTAGTCTGTTTCCGAGCTCTGGAAACACCATATATTTT
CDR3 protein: CASSLFPSSGNTIYF

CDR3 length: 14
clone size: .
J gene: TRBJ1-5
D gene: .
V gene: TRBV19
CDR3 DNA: TGTGCCAGTACACGTGTTGGTTTCGGTCAGCCCCAGCATTTT
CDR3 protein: CASTRVGFGQPQHF

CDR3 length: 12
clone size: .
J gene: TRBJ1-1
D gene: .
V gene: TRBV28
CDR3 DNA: TGTGGGACTACGGGTACAAACACTGAAGCTTTCTTT
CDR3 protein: CGTTGTNTEAFF

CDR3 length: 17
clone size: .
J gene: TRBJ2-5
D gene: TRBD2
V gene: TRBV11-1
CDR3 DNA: TGTGCCAGCAGCCCCGAGGGCAGCGGGAGGGCCGCTGAGACCCAGTACTTC
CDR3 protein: CASSPEGSGRAAETQYF

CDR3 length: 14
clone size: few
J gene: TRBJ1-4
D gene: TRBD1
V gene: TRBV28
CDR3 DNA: TGTGCCAGCAGAGTATCAGGGGGCGCATCCGTTCCTCGGTTT
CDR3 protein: CASRVSGGASVPRF

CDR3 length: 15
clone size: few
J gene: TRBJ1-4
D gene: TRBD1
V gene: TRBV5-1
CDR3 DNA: TGCGCCAGCAGCGTAACCGGGACAGGGGGGGAAAAACTGTTTTTT
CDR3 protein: CASSVTGTGGEKLFF

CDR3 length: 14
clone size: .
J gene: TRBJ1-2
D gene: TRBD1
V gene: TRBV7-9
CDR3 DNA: TGTGCCAGCAGCGCGACAGGGGTTAGCTATGGCTACACCTTC
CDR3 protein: CASSATGVSYGYTF

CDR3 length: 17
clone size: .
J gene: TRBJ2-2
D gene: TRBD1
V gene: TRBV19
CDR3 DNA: TGTGCCAGTAGTACCAAAATAGGGGGCCCCTACACCGGGGAGCTGTTTTTT
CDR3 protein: CASSTKIGGPYTGELFF

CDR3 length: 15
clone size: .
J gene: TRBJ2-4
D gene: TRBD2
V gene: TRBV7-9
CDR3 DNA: TGTGCCAGCAGCAACGCCGGGACTACCAAAAACATTCAGTACTTC
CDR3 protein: CASSNAGTTKNIQYF